The 30 T cell receptor beta chains reported below all come from one sample, sequenced in a study of control samples from healthy donors and cancer patients. Data came from immunoSEQ multiplex PCR; TCRdb stores just in-frame clones and leaves some out. The sample carries around 120,000 clones, 75% to 90% recorded once. Material for sequencing was PBMCs. The receptor source for this set is a woman in her fifties or sixties with colorectal cancer.

The chain is built from TRBV6-5 and TRBJ2-3, with D maybe TRBD2 (5 bases). V was shortened by 3 bases and J by 11 bases, with 24 bases between the two germline ends. Germline V gene lookup returns CDR1 MNHEY and CDR2 SVGAGI. CDR3 length: 16 amino acids. The CDR3 DNA reads TGTGCCAGCAGTTATAGAAGTAGCGCCCCTCTTCAGAGGCAGTATTTT. Amino acids: CASSYRSSAPLQRQYF.

This clone was detected only once. The J gene is TRBJ1-1, the V gene TRBV9, with a tentative D call TRBD1 (5 bases). CDR3 length equals 13 residues. Per germline, CDR1 SGDLS and CDR2 YYNGEE. V lost 5 bases to trimming and J lost 1 base, with 9 bases between them. The CDR3 nucleotides read TGTGCCAGCAGTAAGGGACGGAACACTGAAGCTTTCTTT. Encoded protein: CASSKGRNTEAFF.

This clone was recorded a few times. This chain uses TRBV19 with TRBJ2-1, with 7 positions matching TRBD1. The CDR3 has 14 residues. Germline V gene data show CDR1 as LNHDA and CDR2 as SQIVND (reference sequence). V lost 7 bases to trimming and J lost 5 bases; unmatched junction nucleotides: 8. The CDR3 DNA reads TGTGCCAGTATGAGGACAGGACTGAACAATGAGCAGTTCTTC. It translates to CASMRTGLNNEQFF. Complete variable domain (other parts from reference TRBV19 and TRBJ2-1): DGGITQSPKYLFRKEGQNVTLSCEQNLNHDAMYWYRQDPGQGLRLIYYSQIVNDFQKGDIAEGYSVSREKKESFPLTVTSAQKNPTAFYLCASMRTGLNNEQFFGPGTRLTVL.

The chain employs TRBV6-6 and TRBJ1-6; D gene ambiguous. This CDR3 comprises 12 residues. With 7 bases removed from V and 10 bases from J, the gap between germline ends came to 11 bases. Looked up from germline, CDR1 is MNHNY and CDR2 is SVGAGI (reference sequence). CDR3 loop: CASNTVGSPLHF. The CDR3 DNA reads TGTGCCAGCAACACAGTAGGATCACCCCTCCACTTT.

The chain employs TRBV29-1 and TRBJ2-5; 8 bases agree with TRBD2. The CDR3 is 16 amino acids. In germline, CDR1 is SQVTM, CDR2 ANQGSEA. Trimming removed 6 bases from V and 2 bases from J; junction bases left unmatched: 14. The CDR3 region is CSVGGDLTTIQETQYF. CDR3 coding DNA: TGCAGCGTCGGGGGGGACCTGACGACCATACAAGAGACCCAGTACTTC.

To note about this clone: Other DNA sequences in the sample encode the same CDR3. The chain has TRBV24-1 and TRBJ1-2, with D uncertain. CDR1 and CDR2 from the germline V gene are KGHDR and SFDVKD. CDR3 length: 13 amino acids. Between the trimmed V and J ends, which lost 6 bases and 2 bases, there was a span of 9 bases. The CDR3 DNA is TGTGCCACCAGTCCCGCCGAAAACTATGGCTACACCTTC. It is translated as CATSPAENYGYTF.

The rearrangement joins TRBV7-9 to TRBJ2-1, with 9 bases identical to TRBD2. The germline CDR1 and CDR2 sequences are SEHNR and FQNEAQ (reference sequence). The V gene end was trimmed by 5 bases and the J gene end by 4 bases; junction bases not matched to a gene: 9. CDR3 length equals 16 residues. In DNA, the CDR3 is TGTGCCAGCAGCCGCAGTGGGCTAGCGGGGTACAATGAGCAGTTCTTC. Its translation is CASSRSGLAGYNEQFF.

This sequence joins TRBV9 and TRBJ2-1, with a weak D call TRBD2 (5 bases). CDR3 size: 15 residues. From germline, CDR1 is SGDLS and CDR2 YYNGEE. V lost 2 bases and J lost 8, with 17 bases in between. The CDR3 sequence: CASSVGSQAGDEQFF. For the CDR3, the DNA is TGTGCCAGCAGCGTGGGGAGCCAGGCGGGCGATGAGCAGTTCTTC.

The chain joins TRBV7-3 to TRBJ2-3, with D uncertain. The CDR3 contains 15 residues. Between the trimmed V and J ends, which lost 5 bases and 2 bases, there was a span of 14 bases. CDR1 is SGHTA and CDR2 is FQGTGA in the germline V gene. The CDR3 coding sequence is TGTGCCAGCAGCCCTACCCCCCTACTCACAGATACGCAGTATTTT. Translation gives CASSPTPLLTDTQYF.

The V call is TRBV18, the J call TRBJ2-5, with 8 bases aligning to TRBD1. Germline CDR1 KGHSH, CDR2 LQKENI. The CDR3 totals 16 residues. The ends lost 4 bases at V and 5 bases at J; junction bases unmatched: 12. The chain's CDR3 is CASSQIGTGGWETQYF. CDR3 sequence (DNA): TGTGCCAGCTCACAGATAGGGACAGGAGGATGGGAGACCCAGTACTTC.

The chain combines TRBV29-1 with TRBJ1-1; a possible D gene is TRBD1 (5 bases). Germline V gene lookup returns CDR1 SQVTM and CDR2 ANQGSEA. V dropped 6 bases and J dropped 3 bases, with 8 bases sitting between them. This CDR3 region has 11 residues. The CDR3 DNA sequence: TGCAGCGTCCGGGACTACACTGAAGCTTTCTTT. The encoded protein is CSVRDYTEAFF.

The rearrangement uses TRBV5-1 and TRBJ1-2, with a weak D call TRBD1 (6 bases). This CDR3 contains 14 residues. CDR1 and CDR2 from the germline V gene are SGHRS and YFSETQ. The V and J ends lost 0 bases and 3 bases respectively, with 9 bases between them. In nucleotides, the CDR3 is TGCGCCAGCAGCTTGGTACAGGGTGACTATGGCTACACCTTC. Its protein product is CASSLVQGDYGYTF.

This rearrangement joins TRBV18 to TRBJ2-3, with D unclear. From germline, CDR1 is KGHSH and CDR2 LQKENI. V gave up 2 bases and J gave up 7 bases, with 7 bases separating them. The CDR3 covers 12 residues. The CDR3 coding sequence is TGTGCCAGCTCACCAGCGGAATATACGCAGTATTTT. This codes for CASSPAEYTQYF.

The gene calls are TRBV28 and TRBJ2-7; D may be TRBD1 (6 bases). Germline CDR1 reads MDHEN; CDR2 reads SYDVKM. This CDR3 comprises 17 residues. The ends were cut back, 3 bases at V and 5 bases at J, with 23 bases in the middle. In DNA form, the CDR3 reads TGTGCCAGCAGTTTCAGGGGCCTCGGGGACCTGGGGCACGAGCAGTACTTC. Protein product: CASSFRGLGDLGHEQYF.

The V call is TRBV9, the J call TRBJ1-3; 8 bases line up with TRBD1. The CDR3 runs to 15 residues. Germline trimming cut 4 bases from V and 0 bases from J; bases unmatched to any gene: 3. CDR1 is SGDLS, CDR2 YYNGEE, per germline. The DNA of the CDR3 is TGTGCCAGCAGCCCTGGGACAGGCTCTGGAAACACCATATATTTT. This translates into CASSPGTGSGNTIYF.

The V and J genes are TRBV30 and TRBJ1-1, with D possibly TRBD1 on 5 matching bases. Per the germline V gene, CDR1 is GTSNPN and CDR2 is SVGIG (reference sequence). The CDR3 contains 16 residues. V was pared by 0 bases and J by 0 bases, with 14 bases between. The CDR3 nucleotides are TGTGCCTGGAGTGTACCTAGGCAGGGCATGAACACTGAAGCTTTCTTT. Its protein is CAWSVPRQGMNTEAFF.

The chain carries TRBV11-2 and TRBJ1-2; no reliable D call. Looked up from germline, CDR1 is SGHAT and CDR2 is FQNNGV. Trimming stripped 7 bases from V and 6 bases from J, with 27 bases between. The CDR3 spans 17 residues. The CDR3 sequence: CASNPLGLMRGLHGYTF. CDR3 DNA: TGTGCCAGCAACCCACTAGGGCTGATGAGAGGGTTACATGGCTACACCTTC.

The V and J genes are TRBV7-3 and TRBJ2-1, with 8 positions matching TRBD2. In germline, CDR1 is SGHTA, CDR2 FQGTGA. The V and J ends lost 2 bases and 7 bases, in that order; junction bases with no gene match: 16. This CDR3 has 18 amino acids. The CDR3 here is CASSLYSFSGGPLNEQFF. In DNA, the CDR3 is TGTGCCAGCAGCTTATATTCCTTCAGCGGGGGCCCGCTGAATGAGCAGTTCTTC. Full variable domain (remainder filled in from reference TRBV7-3 and TRBJ2-1): GAGVSQTPSNKVTEKGKYVELRCDPISGHTALYWYRQSLGQGPEFLIYFQGTGAADDSGLPNDRFFAVRPEGSVSTLKIQRTERGDSAVYLCASSLYSFSGGPLNEQFFGPGTRLTVL.

This rearrangement joins TRBV7-9 to TRBJ1-1, with unresolved D. Germline assignment: CDR1 SEHNR and CDR2 FQNEAQ (reference sequence). V was pared by 5 bases and J by 0 bases, with 13 bases between. The CDR3 covers 15 residues. DNA for the CDR3: TGTGCCAGCAGCCCCCTCGACGGCCTGAACACTGAAGCTTTCTTT. Translation: CASSPLDGLNTEAFF.

The chain couples TRBV12-3 or TRBV12-4 to TRBJ2-7, with D perhaps matching TRBD1 (6 bases). CDR3 length: 13 amino acids. V was cut by 6 bases and J by 4 bases, with 13 bases left in between. The CDR3 bases are TGTGCCAGCAGAGACAGACAGGTATACGAGCAGTACTTC. It yields the protein CASRDRQVYEQYF.

The J gene is TRBJ2-3, the V gene TRBV6-5; D is ambiguous. This CDR3 comprises 12 residues. Deletions cut 5 bases from V and 5 bases from J, with 8 bases between. CDR1 is MNHEY, CDR2 SVGAGI, per germline. The CDR3 protein is CASSPVGDTQYF. DNA for the CDR3: TGTGCCAGCAGTCCTGTCGGAGATACGCAGTATTTT.

This clone was found once. This chain uses TRBV11-2 with TRBJ1-2, with 9 positions matching TRBD1. This CDR3 region has 15 residues. V shed 4 bases, J shed 2 bases, and the junction held 5 bases outside the gene matches. Germline values: CDR1 SGHAT, CDR2 FQNNGV. The CDR3 spells CASSSYRGRNYGYTF. The CDR3 DNA sequence: TGTGCCAGCAGCTCCTACAGGGGGCGGAACTATGGCTACACCTTC.

This chain links TRBV5-1 with TRBJ2-2; possibly TRBD1 for D (6 bases). V lost 1 base to trimming and J lost 2 bases, with 12 bases between them. The CDR3 runs 16 residues. Germline V gives CDR1 SGHRS, CDR2 YFSETQ. CDR3 DNA sequence: TGCGCCAGCAGCTTGCAGGGGCAGCTAAACACCGGGGAGCTGTTTTTT. The encoded protein is CASSLQGQLNTGELFF. The complete variable domain, with remaining parts taken from reference TRBV5-1 and TRBJ2-2, reads KAGVTQTPRYLIKTRGQQVTLSCSPISGHRSVSWYQQTPGQGLQFLFEYFSETQRNKGNFPGRFSGRQFSNSRSEMNVSTLELGDSALYLCASSLQGQLNTGELFFGEGSRLTVL.

V usage is TRBV18 and J usage is TRBJ1-1; 11 bases line up with TRBD1. Germline assignment: CDR1 KGHSH and CDR2 LQKENI. The CDR3 is made up of 16 amino acids. Unmatched junction bases numbered 8, after V lost 3 bases and J lost 5 bases. The CDR3 nucleotides read TGTGCCAGCTCACCCAGGACAGGGGGCCCGTTGACTGAAGCTTTCTTT. Protein sequence: CASSPRTGGPLTEAFF.

The rearrangement uses TRBV6-1 and TRBJ1-4; 8 bases line up with TRBD1. Germline V gives CDR1 MNHNS, CDR2 SASEGT. V shed 1 base and J 7 bases; nucleotides not matched to a gene: 2. The CDR3 sequence is 14 residues long. The CDR3 spells CASSEGTGFEKLFF. The CDR3 DNA sequence: TGTGCCAGCAGTGAAGGGACAGGGTTTGAAAAACTGTTTTTT.

This sequence joins TRBV29-1 and TRBJ2-7; weak D call: TRBD1 (6 bases). V lost 4 bases and J 8 bases, leaving 18 bases between the germline ends. CDR1 SQVTM and CDR2 ANQGSEA come from the germline V gene. The CDR3 loop spans 13 amino acids. CDR3 coding DNA: TGCAGCGTTGGGCTCGGACAGAGAGATCAGCAGTACTTC. Protein sequence: CSVGLGQRDQQYF.

CDR3 coding DNA: TGTGCCAGCTCTTACACGAGAAACACCATATATTTT. Protein sequence: CASSYTRNTIYF. The genes are TRBV18 and TRBJ1-3; D unresolved. With 6 bases removed from V and 5 bases from J, the gap between germline ends came to 8 bases. Germline V lookup: CDR1 KGHSH, CDR2 LQKENI. The CDR3 totals 12 residues.

In DNA form, the CDR3 reads TGTGCCAGCAGCAACCGGGACCGAGGAACCGATGGCTACACCTTC. It specifies CASSNRDRGTDGYTF. The chain employs TRBV11-2 and TRBJ1-2; D possibly corresponds to TRBD1 (5 bases). Deletions cut 5 bases from V and 6 bases from J, with 19 bases between. The CDR3 loop spans 15 amino acids. CDR1 and CDR2 (germline): SGHAT, FQNNGV.

This clone appeared a single time. The chain is built from TRBV6-5 and TRBJ2-2; 9 nucleotides align to TRBD1. This CDR3 has 14 residues. The V segment lost 6 bases and the J segment 3 bases; nucleotides outside the gene matches: 2. Per germline, CDR1 MNHEY and CDR2 SVGAGI. CDR3 region: CASSRTGDTGELFF. The CDR3 DNA follows: TGTGCCAGCAGCCGGACAGGGGACACCGGGGAGCTGTTTTTT.

The V and J genes are TRBV14 and TRBJ1-2; TRBD1 aligns across 11 bases. CDR1 and CDR2 (germline): SGHDN, FVKESK. V was pared by 3 bases and J by 6 bases, with 12 bases of the junction left unmatched. The CDR3 contains 17 residues. As DNA, the CDR3 is TGTGCCAGCAGCCATCCTCGGACAGGGGGCGCTAAAAATGGCTACACCTTC. The encoded protein is CASSHPRTGGAKNGYTF.